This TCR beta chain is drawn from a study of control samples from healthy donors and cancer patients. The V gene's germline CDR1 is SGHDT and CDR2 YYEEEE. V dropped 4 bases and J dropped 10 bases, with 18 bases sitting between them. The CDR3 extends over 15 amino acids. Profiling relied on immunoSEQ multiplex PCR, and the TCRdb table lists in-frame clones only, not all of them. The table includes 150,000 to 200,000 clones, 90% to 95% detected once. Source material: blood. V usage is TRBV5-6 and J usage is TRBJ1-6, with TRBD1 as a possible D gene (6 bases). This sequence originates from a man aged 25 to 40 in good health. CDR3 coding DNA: TGTGCCAGCAGCATTGCGCAGGGGCCAGCCTCACCCCTCCACTTT. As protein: CASSIAQGPASPLHF. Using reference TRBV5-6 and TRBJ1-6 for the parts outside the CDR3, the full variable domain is DAGVTQSPTHLIKTRGQQVTLRCSPKSGHDTVSWYQQALGQGPQFIFQYYEEEERQRGNFPDRFSGHQFPNYSSELNVNALLLGDSALYLCASSIAQGPASPLHFGNGTRLTVT.